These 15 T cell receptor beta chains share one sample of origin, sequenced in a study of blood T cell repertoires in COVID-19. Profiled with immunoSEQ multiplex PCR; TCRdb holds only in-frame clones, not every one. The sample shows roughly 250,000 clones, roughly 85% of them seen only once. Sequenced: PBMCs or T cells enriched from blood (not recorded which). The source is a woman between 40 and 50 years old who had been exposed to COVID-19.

The CDR3 region has the DNA TGCGCCAGCAGCCCCCAAGAAAAGGGGGCTGGAAACACCATATATTTT. Translating it yields CASSPQEKGAGNTIYF. The chain carries TRBV4-1 and TRBJ1-3; TRBD1 is a possible D gene (6 bases). Germline V gene sequence: CDR1 MGHRA, CDR2 YSYEKL. Trimming took off 4 bases at V and 2 bases at J, with 15 bases between the two ends. The CDR3 loop spans 16 amino acids.

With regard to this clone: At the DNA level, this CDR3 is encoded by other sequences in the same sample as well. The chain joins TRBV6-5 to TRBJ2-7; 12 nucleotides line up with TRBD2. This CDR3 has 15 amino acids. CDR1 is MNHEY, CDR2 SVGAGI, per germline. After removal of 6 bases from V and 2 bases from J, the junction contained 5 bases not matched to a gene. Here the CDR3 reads CASSSGLAGTYEQYF. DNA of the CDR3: TGTGCCAGCAGCTCCGGACTAGCGGGGACCTACGAGCAGTACTTC.

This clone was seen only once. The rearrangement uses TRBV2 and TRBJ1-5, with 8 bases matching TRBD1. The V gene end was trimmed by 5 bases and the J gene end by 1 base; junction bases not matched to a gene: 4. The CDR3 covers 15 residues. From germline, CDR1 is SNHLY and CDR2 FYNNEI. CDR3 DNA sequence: TGTGCCAGCAGTCAGGGGGCCGGGAGCAATCAGCCCCAGCATTTT. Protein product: CASSQGAGSNQPQHF. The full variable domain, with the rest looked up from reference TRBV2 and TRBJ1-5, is EPEVTQTPSHQVTQMGQEVILRCVPISNHLYFYWYRQILGQKVEFLVSFYNNEISEKSEIFDDQFSVERPDGSNFTLKIRSTKLEDSAMYFCASSQGAGSNQPQHFGDGTRLSIL.

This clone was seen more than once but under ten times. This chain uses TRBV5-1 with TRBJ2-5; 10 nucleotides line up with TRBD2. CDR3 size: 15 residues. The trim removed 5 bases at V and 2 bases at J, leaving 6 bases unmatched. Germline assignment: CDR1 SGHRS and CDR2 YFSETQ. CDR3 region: CASSGTSGAQETQYF. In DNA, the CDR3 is TGCGCCAGCAGTGGTACTAGCGGGGCACAAGAGACCCAGTACTTC.

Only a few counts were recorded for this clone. The chain's CDR3 is CASSLAGISGNTIYF. The CDR3 coding sequence is TGTGCCAGCAGCTTAGCAGGGATCTCTGGAAACACCATATATTTT. The chain uses TRBV11-2 and TRBJ1-3; D is possibly TRBD1 (5 bases). The CDR3 is 15 amino acids. CDR1 is SGHAT and CDR2 is FQNNGV in the germline V gene. Trimming cost V 1 base and J 0 bases, with 7 bases left between them.

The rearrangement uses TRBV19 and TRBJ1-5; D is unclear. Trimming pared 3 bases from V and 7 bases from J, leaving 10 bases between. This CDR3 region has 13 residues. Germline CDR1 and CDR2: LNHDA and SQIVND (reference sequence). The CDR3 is CASSIDIGQPQHF. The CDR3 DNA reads TGTGCCAGTAGTATTGACATTGGACAGCCCCAGCATTTT.

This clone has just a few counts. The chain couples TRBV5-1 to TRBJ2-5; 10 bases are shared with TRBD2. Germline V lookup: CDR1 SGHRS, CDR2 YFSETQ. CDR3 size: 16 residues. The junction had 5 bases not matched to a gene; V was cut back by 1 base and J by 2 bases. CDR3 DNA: TGCGCCAGCAGCTTGATAGCGGGGGGCCAACAAGAGACCCAGTACTTC. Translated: CASSLIAGGQQETQYF.

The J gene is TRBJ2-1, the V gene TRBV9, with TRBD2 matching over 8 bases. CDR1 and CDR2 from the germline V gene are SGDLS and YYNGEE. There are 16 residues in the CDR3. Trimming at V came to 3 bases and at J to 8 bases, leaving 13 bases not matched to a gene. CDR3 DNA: TGTGCCAGCAGCGCCCTCGGGGCGGGGGGTCGGGATGAGCAGTTCTTC. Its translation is CASSALGAGGRDEQFF.

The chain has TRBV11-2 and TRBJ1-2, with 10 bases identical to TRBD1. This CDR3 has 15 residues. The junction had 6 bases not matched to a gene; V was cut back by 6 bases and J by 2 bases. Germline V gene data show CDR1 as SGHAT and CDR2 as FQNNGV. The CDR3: CASSSLGQGNYGYTF. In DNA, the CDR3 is TGTGCCAGCAGTTCTCTGGGACAGGGGAACTATGGCTACACCTTC.

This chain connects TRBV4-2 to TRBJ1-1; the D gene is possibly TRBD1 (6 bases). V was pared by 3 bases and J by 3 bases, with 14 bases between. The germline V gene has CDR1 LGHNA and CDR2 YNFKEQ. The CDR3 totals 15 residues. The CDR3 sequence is CASSHDSQGDTEAFF. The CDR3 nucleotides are TGTGCCAGCAGCCATGACTCACAGGGAGACACTGAAGCTTTCTTT.

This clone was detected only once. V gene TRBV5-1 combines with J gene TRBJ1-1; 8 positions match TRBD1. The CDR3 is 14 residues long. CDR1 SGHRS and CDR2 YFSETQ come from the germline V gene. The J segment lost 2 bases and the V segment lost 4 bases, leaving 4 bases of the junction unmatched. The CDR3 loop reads CASSRGQGNTEAFF. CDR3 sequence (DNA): TGCGCCAGCAGCCGCGGACAGGGTAACACTGAAGCTTTCTTT.

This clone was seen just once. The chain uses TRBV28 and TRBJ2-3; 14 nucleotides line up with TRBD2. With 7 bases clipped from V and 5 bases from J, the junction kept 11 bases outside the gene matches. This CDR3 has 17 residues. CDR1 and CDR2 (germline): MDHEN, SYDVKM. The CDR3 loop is CASTRTSGGRGEDTQYF. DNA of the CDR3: TGTGCCAGCACCCGGACTAGCGGGGGGAGAGGGGAAGATACGCAGTATTTT.

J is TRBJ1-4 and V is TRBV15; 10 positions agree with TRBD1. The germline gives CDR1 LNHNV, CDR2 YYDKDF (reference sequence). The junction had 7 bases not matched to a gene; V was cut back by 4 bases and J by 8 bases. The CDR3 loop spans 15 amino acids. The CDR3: CATSTRQGAGEKLFF. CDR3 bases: TGTGCCACCAGCACTAGACAGGGGGCAGGCGAAAAACTGTTTTTT.

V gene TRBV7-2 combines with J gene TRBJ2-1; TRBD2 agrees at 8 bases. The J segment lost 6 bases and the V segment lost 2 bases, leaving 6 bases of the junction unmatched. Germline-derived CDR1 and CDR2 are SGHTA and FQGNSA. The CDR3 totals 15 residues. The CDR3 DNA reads TGTGCCAGCAGCTTATACGGGGGGGCCGGCAATGAGCAGTTCTTC. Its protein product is CASSLYGGAGNEQFF.

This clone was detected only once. The CDR3 is CASSLSGGQLIPYEQYF. The CDR3 region has the DNA TGTGCCAGCAGCTTATCGGGGGGCCAGTTAATCCCCTACGAGCAGTACTTC. The genes are TRBV7-2 and TRBJ2-7; D may be TRBD2 (7 bases). The V gene's germline CDR1 is SGHTA and CDR2 FQGNSA. The CDR3 length is 17 residues. Trimming removed 2 bases at V and 2 bases at J, with 19 bases between.